The entry below describes one T cell receptor beta chain. The CDR3 extends over 16 amino acids. V was clipped by 0 bases and J by 3 bases, with 12 bases between them. The germline gives CDR1 MGHRA, CDR2 YSYEKL. Regarding time point: baseline, week 1 (first vaccination visit). Treatment of the sample: pre-vaccination baseline after standard-of-care therapy. The protocol was immunoSEQ multiplex PCR, while the TCRdb copy is restricted to in-frame clones and leaves out a portion. The sample lists about 38,000 clones, just under 80% occurring once. This record comes from a study of a mutant IDH1 vaccine in newly diagnosed glioma.

Sequenced material: PBMCs, taken from a glioma patient treated with radiotherapy, temozolomide or both. This TCR derives from a man aged 40-49 years with glioma. Some clones in this sample may be carry-over from other donors' samples. The chain has TRBV4-1 and TRBJ2-1; maybe TRBD1 (6 bases). CDR3 nucleotides: TGCGCCAGCAGCCAAGATCTCCAGGGGATCTACAATGAGCAGTTCTTC. Its protein is CASSQDLQGIYNEQFF.